The 29 T cell receptor beta chains presented below share a single source sample, sequenced in a study of CD8 T cells in ankylosing spondylitis. Via MiXCR, TCRdb re-called the 5' RACE reads, giving one row per CDR3 protein. The sample contains about 130,000 distinct CDR3 sequences, roughly 8.8% of which appear only once. The sequenced material came from blood, either unsorted or a sorted T cell fraction (not recorded which). The source is a male donor with ankylosing spondylitis or in good health (not recorded which).

This clonotype was seen repeatedly, ten times or more. The chain couples TRBV28 to TRBJ1-6; 9 nucleotides line up with TRBD1. Germline V gene sequence: CDR1 MDHEN, CDR2 SYDVKM. The V segment lost 3 bases and the J segment 6 bases; nucleotides outside the gene matches: 9. CDR3 length: 17 residues. The CDR3 DNA sequence: TGTGCCAGCAGTTTTTTGATGGACAGGGGTTTTAATTCACCCCTCCACTTT. The encoded protein is CASSFLMDRGFNSPLHF. Drawing the rest from reference TRBV28 and TRBJ1-6, the complete variable domain is DVKVTQSSRYLVKRTGEKVFLECVQDMDHENMFWYRQDPGLGLRLIYFSYDVKMKEKGDIPEGYSVSREKKERFSLILESASTNQTSMYLCASSFLMDRGFNSPLHFGNGTRLTVT.

This clonotype was picked up many times. V gene TRBV28 combines with J gene TRBJ1-5, with D possibly TRBD1 on 5 matching bases. The germline V and J ends were trimmed by 4 bases and 3 bases, with 13 bases remaining between them. CDR1 and CDR2 from the germline V gene are MDHEN and SYDVKM. The CDR3 consists of 15 residues. The CDR3 DNA follows: TGTGCCAGCAGTTCCGCCGCAGGGTCCAATCAGCCCCAGCATTTT. Protein: CASSSAAGSNQPQHF.

This clonotype was recorded at least ten times. V gene TRBV12-3 or TRBV12-4 combines with J gene TRBJ2-2; no definite D call. The CDR3 runs 14 residues. Trimming pared 0 bases from V and 0 bases from J, leaving 2 bases between. For the CDR3, the DNA is TGTGCCAGCAGTTTAGCACCGAACACCGGGGAGCTGTTTTTT. Its protein product is CASSLAPNTGELFF.

The chain couples TRBV5-1 to TRBJ2-7; D is unresolved. Germline lookup yields CDR1 SGHRS and CDR2 YFSETQ. Trimming removed 4 bases at V and 0 bases at J, with 14 bases between. This CDR3 comprises 15 residues. This chain's CDR3 is CASSVDTLASYEQYF. The DNA of the CDR3 is TGCGCCAGCAGCGTCGACACCCTTGCCTCCTACGAGCAGTACTTC.

This clonotype was seen more than once but under ten times. The chain is built from TRBV7-3 and TRBJ2-2; D gene ambiguous. Between the trimmed V and J ends, which lost 3 bases and 2 bases, there was a span of 7 bases. This CDR3 is built from 14 residues. Germline CDR1 SGHTA, CDR2 FQGTGA. The CDR3 loop is CASSFGPNTGELFF. CDR3 nucleotide sequence: TGTGCCAGCAGCTTCGGACCAAACACCGGGGAGCTGTTTTTT.

The chain employs TRBV7-2 and TRBJ2-1; TRBD2 is a possible D gene (5 bases). Looked up from germline, CDR1 is SGHTA and CDR2 is FQGNSA. The CDR3 extends over 15 amino acids. The germline V and J ends were trimmed by 0 bases and 6 bases, with 12 bases remaining between them. Here the CDR3 reads CASSLAGVWGNEQFF. The CDR3 DNA follows: TGTGCCAGCAGCTTAGCCGGGGTGTGGGGCAATGAGCAGTTCTTC. Full variable domain (missing parts from reference TRBV7-2 and TRBJ2-1): GAGVSQSPSNKVTEKGKDVELRCDPISGHTALYWYRQSLGQGLEFLIYFQGNSAPDKSGLPSDRFSAERTGGSVSTLTIQRTQQEDSAVYLCASSLAGVWGNEQFFGPGTRLTVL.

This clonotype showed up just a few times. The chain is built from TRBV20-1 and TRBJ2-1; D unresolved. This CDR3 has 14 amino acids. The germline gives CDR1 DFQATT, CDR2 SNEGSKA (reference sequence). V lost 4 bases and J 6 bases, leaving 16 bases between the germline ends. CDR3 sequence reads: CSATPLRRVNEQFF. CDR3 DNA: TGCAGTGCTACCCCCCTGCGGAGAGTCAATGAGCAGTTCTTC.

This clonotype was detected many times. The V call is TRBV12-3 or TRBV12-4, the J call TRBJ2-7; D is unresolved. The CDR3 totals 14 residues. Trimming cost V 2 bases and J 3 bases, with 11 bases left between them. CDR3 protein: CASSLRGRDYEQYF. The CDR3 DNA reads TGTGCCAGCAGTTTAAGAGGCAGAGACTACGAGCAGTACTTC.

This clonotype has at least ten counts. The chain is built from TRBV29-1 and TRBJ2-5; D is uncertain. Per the germline V gene, CDR1 is SQVTM and CDR2 is ANQGSEA. Trimming removed 2 bases at V and 2 bases at J, with 3 bases between. The CDR3 covers 11 residues. CDR3 nucleotide sequence: TGCAGCGTTGAACAGCAAGAGACCCAGTACTTC. This encodes CSVEQQETQYF.

This clonotype was picked up many times. This chain links TRBV12-3 or TRBV12-4 with TRBJ2-1, with TRBD2 matching 11 bases. V was pared by 2 bases and J by 5 bases, with 8 bases of the junction left unmatched. The CDR3 extends over 17 amino acids. CDR3 in amino acids: CASSLRPTSGNHNEQFF. The DNA for the CDR3 is TGTGCCAGCAGTTTACGCCCGACTAGCGGGAACCACAATGAGCAGTTCTTC.

The chain has TRBV4-1 and TRBJ2-3; a weak D match, TRBD2 (6 bases). The CDR3 covers 16 residues. V was cut by 0 bases and J by 0 bases, with 10 bases left in between. Germline loops: CDR1 MGHRA, CDR2 YSYEKL. In nucleotides, the CDR3 is TGCGCCAGCAGCCAAGACGTGGGAGGAAGCACAGATACGCAGTATTTT. It translates to CASSQDVGGSTDTQYF.

The chain combines TRBV14 with TRBJ2-3, with 12 bases lining up with TRBD2. The ends lost 4 bases at V and 8 bases at J; junction bases unmatched: 4. The CDR3 is 14 residues long. In germline, CDR1 is SGHDN, CDR2 FVKESK. CDR3 DNA sequence: TGTGCCAGCAGCCGACTAGCGGGAGCAGGTACGCAGTATTTT. Protein product: CASSRLAGAGTQYF.

This clonotype was seen more than once but under ten times. Here the CDR3 DNA reads TGTGCCAGCAGCGGGGGCGCCCATCGTCAGCCCCAGCATTTT. Translated: CASSGGAHRQPQHF. The genes are TRBV12-3 or TRBV12-4 and TRBJ1-5; possibly TRBD1 for D (6 bases). This CDR3 contains 14 residues. V was clipped by 6 bases and J by 6 bases, with 15 bases between them.

The chain has TRBV7-2 and TRBJ2-1, with TRBD2 identical over 13 bases. Germline values: CDR1 SGHTA, CDR2 FQGNSA. J gave up 10 bases and V 1 base, and 10 bases lay outside the gene matches. This CDR3 is 17 amino acids long. This chain's CDR3 is CASSLVAGLAGAWEQFF. The CDR3 region has the DNA TGTGCCAGCAGCTTAGTAGCAGGACTAGCGGGAGCATGGGAGCAGTTCTTC.

The J gene is TRBJ1-3, the V gene TRBV5-1; maybe TRBD1 (5 bases). V gave up 4 bases and J gave up 0 bases, with 14 bases separating them. In germline, CDR1 is SGHRS, CDR2 YFSETQ. The CDR3 spans 16 residues. The CDR3: CASSPSSGNSGNTIYF. The CDR3 DNA follows: TGCGCCAGCAGCCCTTCCTCAGGGAACTCTGGAAACACCATATATTTT.

This chain uses TRBV9 with TRBJ2-7, with TRBD2 identical over 8 bases. The CDR3 length is 14 residues. Trimming took 0 bases from V and 2 from J; bases not matched to a gene: 1. In germline, CDR1 is SGDLS, CDR2 YYNGEE. The CDR3 DNA is TGTGCCAGCAGCGTAGAAGCGGGAGCCTACGAGCAGTACTTC. Translation gives CASSVEAGAYEQYF.

At least ten counts were recorded for this clonotype. The V call is TRBV5-1, the J call TRBJ2-7; 7 nucleotides agree with TRBD2. Looked up from germline, CDR1 is SGHRS and CDR2 is YFSETQ. J lost 2 bases, V lost 4 bases, and 6 bases had no gene match. The CDR3 totals 14 residues. The CDR3 loop reads CASSRGLPTYEQYF. CDR3 nucleotide sequence: TGCGCCAGCAGCAGGGGACTACCTACCTACGAGCAGTACTTC.

This clonotype has ten or more counts. The rearrangement links TRBV6-5 to TRBJ1-3; a weak D match, TRBD1 (5 bases). Deletions cut 4 bases from V and 7 bases from J, with 17 bases between. CDR1 MNHEY and CDR2 SVGAGI come from the germline V gene. This CDR3 has 15 amino acids. CDR3 residues: CASSSRDAWGNTIYF. Written as DNA, the CDR3 is TGTGCCAGCAGTTCCCGGGACGCCTGGGGTAACACCATATATTTT.

This clonotype has a count of ten or more. The chain joins TRBV20-1 to TRBJ2-1, with 10 bases that match TRBD2. Germline V gives CDR1 DFQATT, CDR2 SNEGSKA (reference sequence). The CDR3 consists of 17 residues. The ends lost 3 bases at V and 6 bases at J; junction bases unmatched: 14. CDR3 amino acids: CSASRTLLAGRGNEQFF. CDR3 nucleotides: TGCAGTGCTAGCCGAACTCTACTAGCGGGAAGGGGCAATGAGCAGTTCTTC.

The chain is built from TRBV15 and TRBJ2-7; D is possibly TRBD2 (8 bases). Between the trimmed V and J ends, which lost 4 bases and 2 bases, there was a span of 24 bases. This CDR3 has 18 residues. Germline assignment: CDR1 LNHNV and CDR2 YYDKDF (reference sequence). The CDR3 DNA reads as TGTGCCACCAGCACAACAGGGGTAGCTCTAGCGGGTACCTACGAGCAGTACTTC. It encodes CATSTTGVALAGTYEQYF.

This clonotype has a count of ten or more. The rearrangement uses TRBV7-9 and TRBJ2-1, with 8 bases that match TRBD2. Germline CDR1 SEHNR, CDR2 FQNEAQ (reference sequence). There are 16 residues in the CDR3. Trimming took 4 bases from V and 1 from J; bases not matched to a gene: 6. The CDR3 DNA is TGTGCCAGCAGCTCCAGCGGGAGTTATTCCTACAATGAGCAGTTCTTC. Translation gives CASSSSGSYSYNEQFF.

This clonotype was picked up a small number of times. This sequence joins TRBV20-1 and TRBJ2-5; D uncertain. Germline lookup yields CDR1 DFQATT and CDR2 SNEGSKA (reference sequence). This CDR3 comprises 12 residues. V gave up 6 bases and J gave up 0 bases, with 8 bases separating them. In DNA, the CDR3 is TGCAGTGCGTTTAGTCACCAAGAGACCCAGTACTTC. Amino acids: CSAFSHQETQYF.

This clonotype has ten or more counts. The chain recombines TRBV5-6 with TRBJ2-3; tentatively, D is TRBD1 or TRBD2 (5 bases each). CDR3 length: 15 amino acids. V was cut by 3 bases and J by 3 bases, with 14 bases left in between. Germline CDR1 and CDR2: SGHDT and YYEEEE. The CDR3 sequence: CASSSGPRPTDTQYF. The CDR3 DNA sequence: TGTGCCAGCAGCTCGGGACCCCGGCCGACAGATACGCAGTATTTT.

The chain joins TRBV30 to TRBJ1-5; D not resolved. The germline gives CDR1 GTSNPN, CDR2 SVGIG (reference sequence). Trimming cost V 2 bases and J 3 bases, with 8 bases left between them. The CDR3 has 13 residues. CDR3 nucleotide sequence: TGTGCCTGGAGTTCGGACTTCAATCAGCCCCAGCATTTT. Amino acid sequence: CAWSSDFNQPQHF.

This clonotype showed up just a few times. This rearrangement joins TRBV7-2 to TRBJ2-2; D is ambiguous. CDR1 is SGHTA and CDR2 is FQGNSA in the germline V gene. Trimming shortened V by 4 bases and J by 7 bases, and 10 bases separated the two germline ends. This CDR3 spans 13 amino acids. The CDR3 region is CASSSTGGGELFF. CDR3 sequence (DNA): TGTGCCAGCAGCTCCACGGGCGGCGGGGAGCTGTTTTTT.

This clonotype was counted many times. V is TRBV5-1 and J is TRBJ2-2; 10 nucleotides agree with TRBD1. Germline CDR1 SGHRS, CDR2 YFSETQ. J gave up 9 bases and V 4 bases, and 9 bases lay outside the gene matches. The CDR3 runs to 15 residues. CDR3 sequence: CASSRYGTGDRELFF. As DNA, the CDR3 is TGCGCCAGCAGCCGTTACGGGACAGGGGACCGGGAGCTGTTTTTT.

V gene TRBV28 combines with J gene TRBJ2-1; 12 positions agree with TRBD2. The CDR3 is 17 amino acids. With V trimmed by 1 base and J by 5 bases, 6 bases remained unmatched. Looked up from germline, CDR1 is MDHEN and CDR2 is SYDVKM. The CDR3 loop reads CASSLFPGLAGNNEQFF. DNA of the CDR3: TGTGCCAGCAGTTTATTTCCCGGACTAGCGGGAAACAATGAGCAGTTCTTC.

This clonotype was detected a few times. The rearrangement uses TRBV6-5 and TRBJ2-7; perhaps TRBD2 as D (5 bases). V lost 4 bases to trimming and J lost 5 bases, with 18 bases between them. The CDR3 is 15 amino acids. Germline loops: CDR1 MNHEY, CDR2 SVGAGI. As DNA, the CDR3 is TGTGCCAGCAGTTTTAGGGCCCGGGGTGCCCACGAGCAGTACTTC. Its translation is CASSFRARGAHEQYF.

This clonotype occurred many times. The CDR3 loop is CASSKREEGEQFF. The CDR3 DNA reads as TGCGCCAGCAGTAAGCGGGAGGAAGGTGAGCAGTTCTTC. The V and J genes are TRBV5-1 and TRBJ2-1, with 9 bases lining up with TRBD2. V lost 5 bases to trimming and J lost 9 bases; unmatched junction nucleotides: 6. The germline CDR1 and CDR2 sequences are SGHRS and YFSETQ. This CDR3 region has 13 residues.